The 17 T cell receptor beta chains below all came from one sample that was sequenced in a study of blood T cell repertoires in COVID-19. Some clones are missing from TCRdb's copy, which holds only in-frame ones; the method was immunoSEQ multiplex PCR. Of 110,000 to 150,000 clones in the sample, more than 85% were seen once. The sequenced material came from peripheral blood. The receptors here all came from a human donor in a cohort sampled during active COVID-19.

The chain carries TRBV29-1 and TRBJ1-3; TRBD1 is a possible D gene (6 bases). There are 12 residues in the CDR3. V lost 8 bases and J lost 4, with 12 bases in between. In germline, CDR1 is SQVTM, CDR2 ANQGSEA. CDR3 sequence (DNA): TGCAGCATCCGGGGGGCGGGAAACACCATATATTTT. Its protein is CSIRGAGNTIYF.

The V and J genes are TRBV9 and TRBJ2-2, with D perhaps TRBD1 (7 bases). Per the germline V gene, CDR1 is SGDLS and CDR2 is YYNGEE. V was clipped by 0 bases and J by 6 bases, with 12 bases between them. The CDR3 has 15 amino acids. This chain's CDR3 is CASSVGGRGAGELFF. DNA of the CDR3: TGTGCCAGCAGCGTAGGCGGCAGGGGGGCCGGGGAGCTGTTTTTT.

The chain combines TRBV6-6 with TRBJ2-5; TRBD2 might be the D (5 bases). The V end lost 6 bases, the J end lost 5 bases, and 19 bases lay between the germline ends. The CDR3 length is 15 residues. Per the germline V gene, CDR1 is MNHNY and CDR2 is SVGAGI (reference sequence). This CDR3 reads CASSGGGYLPETQYF. The CDR3 coding sequence is TGTGCCAGCAGCGGAGGCGGATACCTTCCCGAGACCCAGTACTTC.

The rearrangement joins TRBV18 to TRBJ2-5, with D possibly being TRBD2 (5 bases). The CDR3 has 16 amino acids. Trimming cost V 2 bases and J 7 bases, with 20 bases left between them. Per germline, CDR1 KGHSH and CDR2 LQKENI. Here the CDR3 DNA reads TGTGCCAGCTCACCAATCCCGGGGTCGGACCGAGGGACCCAGTACTTC. Its protein product is CASSPIPGSDRGTQYF.

The chain is built from TRBV30 and TRBJ1-1; the D is unclear. Germline assignment: CDR1 GTSNPN and CDR2 SVGIG (reference sequence). The CDR3 has 13 amino acids. Trimming took 2 bases from V and 0 from J, leaving 7 bases between them. The CDR3 here is CAWSSGMNTEAFF. The DNA of the CDR3 is TGTGCCTGGAGTTCGGGGATGAACACTGAAGCTTTCTTT.

The chain uses TRBV6-1 and TRBJ1-4; a weak D match, TRBD1 (5 bases). Trimming removed 1 base at V and 7 bases at J, with 13 bases between. Germline CDR1 is MNHNS and CDR2 is SASEGT. The CDR3 loop spans 15 amino acids. As DNA, the CDR3 is TGTGCCAGCAGTGAAGAAAGCGCAGGGCGTGAAAAACTGTTTTTT. Translated: CASSEESAGREKLFF.

The chain uses TRBV2 and TRBJ1-4; D unresolved. This CDR3 comprises 15 residues. V lost 4 bases to trimming and J lost 7 bases, with 16 bases between them. Germline-derived CDR1 and CDR2 are SNHLY and FYNNEI. The CDR3 DNA reads TGTGCCAGCAGTGTCCCGCATGGGCAGCTTGAAAAACTGTTTTTT. This encodes CASSVPHGQLEKLFF.

The chain carries TRBV6-5 and TRBJ1-6; TRBD1 matches at 7 bases. Germline lookup yields CDR1 MNHEY and CDR2 SVGAGI. The CDR3 has 14 residues. Trimming cost V 6 bases and J 9 bases; bases outside gene matches: 8. The CDR3 here is CASRPGTVGSPLHF. CDR3 bases: TGTGCCAGCAGGCCGGGGACAGTAGGTTCACCCCTCCACTTT.

The genes are TRBV28 and TRBJ1-1; D gene uncertain. Trimming took 4 bases from V and 5 from J, leaving 5 bases between them. Germline V gene lookup returns CDR1 MDHEN and CDR2 SYDVKM. The CDR3 covers 11 residues. The CDR3 here is CASSSPTEAFF. The DNA of the CDR3 is TGTGCCAGCAGTTCCCCGACTGAAGCTTTCTTT.

This chain links TRBV27 with TRBJ2-1, with 10 bases matching TRBD2. With V trimmed by 5 bases and J by 2 bases, 3 bases remained unmatched. Germline CDR1 MNHEY, CDR2 SMNVEV (reference sequence). The CDR3 loop spans 15 amino acids. CDR3 nucleotide sequence: TGTGCCAGCAGTCCGAGCGGGGGGGCCTACAATGAGCAGTTCTTC. Translating gives CASSPSGGAYNEQFF.

This chain connects TRBV5-4 to TRBJ2-7; 9 bases are shared with TRBD2. The length of the CDR3 is 16 residues. Germline-derived CDR1 and CDR2 are SGHNT and YYREEE (reference sequence). With 1 base clipped from V and 0 bases from J, the junction kept 5 bases outside the gene matches. In DNA form, the CDR3 reads TGTGCCAGCAGCTTGTCACGCGGGAGGGTCTCCTACGAGCAGTACTTC. It specifies CASSLSRGRVSYEQYF.

To note about this clone: The junction does not match germline at one end; this may be a read error. The chain recombines TRBV29-1 with TRBJ1-2; 9 bases agree with TRBD1. Per the germline V gene, CDR1 is SQVTM and CDR2 is ANQGSEA. The CDR3 is 13 amino acids. CDR3 residues: CSVEGQGAYGHTF. The CDR3 coding sequence is TGCAGCGTTGAGGGACAGGGAGCCTATGGCCACACCTTC.

J is TRBJ1-5 and V is TRBV19; a possible D gene is TRBD1 (5 bases). The CDR3 consists of 17 residues. V was clipped by 5 bases and J by 1 base, with 18 bases between them. The germline gives CDR1 LNHDA, CDR2 SQIVND (reference sequence). CDR3 residues: CASSDRTGTRSNQPQHF. The CDR3 DNA follows: TGTGCCAGTAGTGATAGAACAGGTACCCGGAGCAATCAGCCCCAGCATTTT. Drawing the rest from reference TRBV19 and TRBJ1-5, the complete variable domain is DGGITQSPKYLFRKEGQNVTLSCEQNLNHDAMYWYRQDPGQGLRLIYYSQIVNDFQKGDIAEGYSVSREKKESFPLTVTSAQKNPTAFYLCASSDRTGTRSNQPQHFGDGTRLSIL.

This chain connects TRBV27 to TRBJ2-7, with 9 bases aligning to TRBD1. CDR1 MNHEY and CDR2 SMNVEV come from the germline V gene (reference sequence). V was clipped by 4 bases and J by 6 bases; unmatched bases: 13. The CDR3 contains 16 residues. As DNA, the CDR3 is TGTGCCAGCAGTTACCGGGGTGGGGGACAGGGCTCCGAGCAGTACTTC. Encoded protein: CASSYRGGGQGSEQYF.

The chain couples TRBV3-1 (or the pseudogene TRBV3-2) to TRBJ1-2; tentative D call: TRBD1 (5 bases). CDR3 length: 16 amino acids. V was pared by 3 bases and J by 5 bases, with 19 bases between. CDR1 is LGHDT, CDR2 YNNKEL, per germline (reference sequence). CDR3 bases: TGTGCCAGCAGCCAGACAAGGACGGGTCGGGGGTATGGCTACACCTTC. This sequence encodes CASSQTRTGRGYGYTF.

V usage is TRBV28 and J usage is TRBJ2-7, with 9 positions matching TRBD1. The CDR3 has 14 amino acids. V lost 7 bases to trimming and J lost 6 bases; unmatched junction nucleotides: 10. Germline assignment: CDR1 MDHEN and CDR2 SYDVKM. The CDR3: CASTAGTGSREQYF. CDR3 sequence (DNA): TGTGCCAGCACCGCCGGGACAGGGTCCCGCGAGCAGTACTTC.

The gene calls are TRBV6-5 and TRBJ2-3; the D gene is possibly TRBD2 (5 bases). Between the trimmed V and J ends, which lost 0 bases and 5 bases, there was a span of 6 bases. The CDR3 sequence is 13 residues long. The germline gives CDR1 MNHEY, CDR2 SVGAGI. CDR3 nucleotides: TGTGCCAGCAGTTACTCTGAGGGAGATACGCAGTATTTT. It translates to CASSYSEGDTQYF.